The entry that follows covers one T cell receptor (beta chain) sequence. No antigen is known for it. Before sequencing, viral peptide pools were used by the ViraFEST assay to expand antigen-specific CD4+ T cells. Following culture for about ten days, CD4+ T cells were isolated. The vaccine recipients had no prior SARS-CoV-2 infection, with negative nucleocapsid antibodies. This sample was included in a study of vaccination effects on CD4 cells after COVID-19. The V and J ends lost 4 bases and 2 bases, in that order; junction bases with no gene match: 6. The CDR3 is 14 amino acids. From germline, CDR1 is SGDLS and CDR2 YYNGEE. Some clones are missing from TCRdb's copy, which holds only in-frame ones; the method was immunoSEQ multiplex PCR. Here the sample spans about 40,000 clones, around 68% being singletons.

The chain carries TRBV9 and TRBJ2-7; 7 bases map to TRBD1. The sample here was CD4+ T cells from PBMCs cultured with SARS-CoV-2 spike peptides, taken before COVID-19 vaccination. The receptor was isolated from a human donor who received a COVID-19 vaccine. The CDR3 loop is CASSSRDSPYEQYF. The CDR3 DNA sequence: TGTGCCAGCAGCTCCCGGGACAGCCCCTACGAGCAGTACTTC. The full variable domain, rest sourced from reference TRBV9 and TRBJ2-7, is DSGVTQTPKHLITATGQRVTLRCSPRSGDLSVYWYQQSLDQGLQFLIQYYNGEERAKGNILERFSAQQFPDLHSELNLSSLELGDSALYFCASSSRDSPYEQYFGPGTRLTVT.